This entry is about one TCR beta chain. Its target is not known. This specimen belongs to a study of cytomegalovirus exposure and HLA in healthy donors. Study context: Prior work identified more than 90 million unique TCR beta sequences in 150 million to 200 million T cells.

PCR involved 60 Vbeta and 13 Jbeta primers. Here immunoSEQ multiplex PCR was the method, and the copy in TCRdb shows in-frame clones only, minus some. The table includes 160,000 or so clones, around 81% detected once. Study conclusions and caveats: Highest at DRB1 and lowest at HLA-C, TCR association rates differed among HLA loci in a later analysis.

With 6 bases clipped from V and 5 bases from J, the junction kept 7 bases outside the gene matches. The CDR3 has 13 residues. The V gene's germline CDR1 is LNHDA and CDR2 SQIVND (reference sequence). This TCR came from a woman aged 45-65 years in good health and CMV-seronegative. The rearrangement uses TRBV19 and TRBJ2-7; 7 nucleotides agree with TRBD1. Material: PBMCs. Here the CDR3 DNA reads TGTGCCAGTAGCATCGCAACAGGGGACGAGCAGTACTTC. Its protein product is CASSIATGDEQYF.